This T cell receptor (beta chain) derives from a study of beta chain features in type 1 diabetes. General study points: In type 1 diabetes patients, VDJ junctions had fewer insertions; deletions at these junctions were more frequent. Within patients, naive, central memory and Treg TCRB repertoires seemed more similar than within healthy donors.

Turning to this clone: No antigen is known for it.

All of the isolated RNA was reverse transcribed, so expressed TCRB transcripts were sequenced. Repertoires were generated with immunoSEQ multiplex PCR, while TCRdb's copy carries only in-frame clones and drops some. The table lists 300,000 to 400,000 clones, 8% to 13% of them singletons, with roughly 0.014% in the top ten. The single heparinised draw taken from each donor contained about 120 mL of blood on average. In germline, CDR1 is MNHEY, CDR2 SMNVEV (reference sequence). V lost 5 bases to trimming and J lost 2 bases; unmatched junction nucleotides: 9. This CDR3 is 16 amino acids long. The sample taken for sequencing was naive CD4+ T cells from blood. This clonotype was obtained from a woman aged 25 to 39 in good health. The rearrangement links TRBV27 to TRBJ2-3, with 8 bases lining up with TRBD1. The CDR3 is CASSPRYRGNTDTQYF. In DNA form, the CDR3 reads TGTGCCAGCAGTCCCCGATACAGGGGGAACACAGATACGCAGTATTTT.